Listed below are T cell receptor beta chains from one sample, sequenced in a study of shared clonotypes between healthy human individuals. The data were produced by immunoSEQ multiplex PCR, yet TCRdb's version contains in-frame clones alone and is incomplete. The table shows millions of clones, with about 92% occurring only once. Sequenced material: naive CD4+ T cells sorted from blood. The receptors were gathered from a man between 18 and 29 years old in good health. Each CDR3 is given with its conserved first and last residue. The order of the fields is clone size, V gene, J gene, D gene, CDR3 DNA, CDR3 protein. D genes are given only for firm matches. Clone size is given for some rows only: seen once, a few or many times, or a class if the clone is expanded.

>.|TRBV5-1|TRBJ2-3|.
TGCGCCAGCAGCTTGGGGGGGAGGAGCGCAGATACGCAGTATTTT
CASSLGGRSADTQYF
>.|TRBV5-1|TRBJ2-1|TRBD2
TGCGCCAGCAGCTTGAGGGAAAAGGGGGCTAGCGGGGACAATGAGCAGTTCTTC
CASSLREKGASGDNEQFF
>.|TRBV10-1|TRBJ1-1|TRBD1
TGCGCCACTAAGGACAGGCTCGACACTGAAGCTTTCTTT
CATKDRLDTEAFF
>.|TRBV18|TRBJ1-3|.
TGTGCCAGCTCACCACGGGCGGTAAACTCTGGAAACACCATATATTTT
CASSPRAVNSGNTIYF
>.|TRBV18|TRBJ2-7|TRBD2
TGTGCCAGCTCACCACCTACGATCGGGGGGGACTACGAGCAGTACTTC
CASSPPTIGGDYEQYF
>few|TRBV10-2|TRBJ1-1|.
TGCGCCAGCAGTCCGACGGTGGGGACTGAAGCTTTCTTT
CASSPTVGTEAFF
>.|TRBV7-2|TRBJ2-3|.
TGTGCCAGCAGCCCCAAGGGTACAGATACGCAGTATTTT
CASSPKGTDTQYF
>.|TRBV6-1|TRBJ2-3|.
TGTGCCAGCAGTGGGGGACCGGGCTACACAGATACGCAGTATTTT
CASSGGPGYTDTQYF
>.|TRBV6-6|TRBJ1-1|.
TGTGCCAGCAGTTATAACAGGGAGGGGACTGAAGCTTTCTTT
CASSYNREGTEAFF
>.|TRBV5-4|TRBJ2-7|TRBD2
TGTGCCAGCAGCTCTGATAGCGGGAGGGGCGAGCAGTACTTC
CASSSDSGRGEQYF
>.|TRBV10-3|TRBJ2-7|TRBD1
TGTGCCAACTCCAGGACAGGCGCCGAGCAGTACTTC
CANSRTGAEQYF
>.|TRBV5-1|TRBJ2-3|.
TGCGCCAGCAGCTTCGGCTATCCCACAGATACGCAGTATTTT
CASSFGYPTDTQYF
>.|TRBV2|TRBJ2-3|TRBD1
TGTGCCAGCAGCGGGACAGGGGGCAGAGATACGCAGTATTTT
CASSGTGGRDTQYF
>.|TRBV28|TRBJ1-3|.
TGTGCCAGCAGTTGGACGCAGGAGATTGGAAACACCATATATTTT
CASSWTQEIGNTIYF
>.|TRBV10-3|TRBJ2-2|.
TGTGCATCACGGCCCCCATCGAACACCGGGGAGCTGTTTTTT
CASRPPSNTGELFF
>.|TRBV28|TRBJ2-7|TRBD1
TGTGCCAGCAGTTCTCAGACAGGGATTGGCTACGAGCAGTACTTC
CASSSQTGIGYEQYF
>few|TRBV30|TRBJ1-6|.
TGTGCCTGGCAGGACCGTAATAATTCACCCCTCCACTTT
CAWQDRNNSPLHF
>.|TRBV7-8|TRBJ1-2|.
TGTGCCAGCAGCTTAGCGAGGTTCGGCGGTCGGGGCTACACCTTC
CASSLARFGGRGYTF
>.|TRBV7-9|TRBJ1-3|.
TGTGCCAGCAGCCTAGACGATGGAAACACCATATATTTT
CASSLDDGNTIYF
>.|TRBV5-1|TRBJ2-5|TRBD2
TGCGCCAGCAGCTCGGGACTAGCGGGAGGTCGTCTTCAAGAGACCCAGTACTTC
CASSSGLAGGRLQETQYF
>.|TRBV5-1|TRBJ2-5|.
TGCGCCAGCCCCGTTTACAAGTACCAAGAGACCCAGTACTTC
CASPVYKYQETQYF
>.|TRBV29-1|TRBJ1-1|TRBD1
TGCAGCGTCGGACAGGGAGGGACTGAAGCTTTCTTT
CSVGQGGTEAFF
>.|TRBV5-1|TRBJ2-7|TRBD1
TGCGCCAGCAGCTTGGCCCCAGGGGGCCTATACGAGCAGTACTTC
CASSLAPGGLYEQYF
>once|TRBV7-9|TRBJ2-1|TRBD2
TGTGCCAGCAGCTTAGAATCGTGGGGACTAGTTAGCGATGAGCAGTTCTTC
CASSLESWGLVSDEQFF
>.|TRBV9|TRBJ2-4|.
TGTGCCAGCAGCCCTGAGGGCAAAAACATTCAGTACTTC
CASSPEGKNIQYF
>.|TRBV10-3|TRBJ2-7|TRBD2
TGTGCCATCAGGACTAGCGGGAGCGAGCAGTACTTC
CAIRTSGSEQYF
>.|TRBV7-2|TRBJ1-1|.
TGTGCCAGCAGCTTCGGTGGTTCGGGATGGGGGGCTCGAACTGAAGCTTTCTTT
CASSFGGSGWGARTEAFF
>few|TRBV6-5|TRBJ1-1|TRBD1
TGTGCCAGCAGGGTCCCAGGGGGCACTGAAGCTTTCTTT
CASRVPGGTEAFF
>.|TRBV18|TRBJ1-5|TRBD1
TGTGCCAGCTCACGAATAATCCACCGGGACAGGGGGTCTTGGTCTGGGCTCAATCAGCCCCAGCATTTT
CASSRIIHRDRGSWSGLNQPQHF
>.|TRBV5-1|TRBJ2-7|TRBD2
TGCGCCAGCAGCTCCGGCGGGGGGACCTACGAGCAGTACTTC
CASSSGGGTYEQYF
>.|TRBV29-1|TRBJ2-1|.
TGCAGCGTCGGTGGACTATACAATGAGCAGTTCTTC
CSVGGLYNEQFF
>.|TRBV5-4|TRBJ1-4|TRBD1
TGTGCCAGCAGCCCGGGGACAGGGGAAACAAATGAAAAACTGTTTTTT
CASSPGTGETNEKLFF
>once|TRBV11-2|TRBJ2-5|.
TGTGCCAGCAGCTTAGAGGCCCCCGGGAGGGGGCAGAGGGAGACCCAGTACTTC
CASSLEAPGRGQRETQYF
>.|TRBV5-1|TRBJ2-7|.
TGCGCCAGCAGCGCCCTCCGACAGGACGAGCAGTACTTC
CASSALRQDEQYF
>.|TRBV30|TRBJ1-6|.
TGTGCCTGGAGTGTTACCGCCGGGGGCTACTATAATTCACCCCTCCACTTT
CAWSVTAGGYYNSPLHF
>.|TRBV19|TRBJ1-5|.
TGTGCCAGTAGTACCCCAGGCCGTAGCAATCAGCCCCAGCATTTT
CASSTPGRSNQPQHF
>.|TRBV21-1|TRBJ1-3|.
TGTGCCAGCAGCACCTACAGGGGGCGGCCTGGAAACACCATATATTTT
CASSTYRGRPGNTIYF
>.|TRBV6-1|TRBJ2-2|.
TGTGCCAGCAGTGCCCCTTCGGGGCCCACCGGGGAGCTGTTTTTT
CASSAPSGPTGELFF
>once|TRBV10-2|TRBJ1-2|.
TGCGCCAGCAGTGAAGGAGTCTATGGCTACACCTTC
CASSEGVYGYTF
>once|TRBV14|TRBJ2-7|.
TGTGCCAGCAGCCAAGATGCCTACGAGCAGTACTTC
CASSQDAYEQYF
>few|TRBV30|TRBJ1-1|.
TGTGCCTGGAACGGACAGACGAACACTGAAGCTTTCTTT
CAWNGQTNTEAFF
>.|TRBV10-3|TRBJ2-5|TRBD2
TGTGCCATCAGTGCACTAGCGGTTGAAGAGACCCAGTACTTC
CAISALAVEETQYF
>.|TRBV7-2|TRBJ2-7|TRBD1
TGTGCCAGCAGCTCAGCCGGGACAGGGGGCTACGAGCAGTACTTC
CASSSAGTGGYEQYF
>once|TRBV28|TRBJ2-7|.
TGTGCCAGCAGTTCCCCAGTGTTCCGCTACGAGCAGTACTTC
CASSSPVFRYEQYF
>.|TRBV28|TRBJ2-3|TRBD2
TGTGCCAGCAAGAACGGGGGGGCCCCAGATACGCAGTATTTT
CASKNGGAPDTQYF